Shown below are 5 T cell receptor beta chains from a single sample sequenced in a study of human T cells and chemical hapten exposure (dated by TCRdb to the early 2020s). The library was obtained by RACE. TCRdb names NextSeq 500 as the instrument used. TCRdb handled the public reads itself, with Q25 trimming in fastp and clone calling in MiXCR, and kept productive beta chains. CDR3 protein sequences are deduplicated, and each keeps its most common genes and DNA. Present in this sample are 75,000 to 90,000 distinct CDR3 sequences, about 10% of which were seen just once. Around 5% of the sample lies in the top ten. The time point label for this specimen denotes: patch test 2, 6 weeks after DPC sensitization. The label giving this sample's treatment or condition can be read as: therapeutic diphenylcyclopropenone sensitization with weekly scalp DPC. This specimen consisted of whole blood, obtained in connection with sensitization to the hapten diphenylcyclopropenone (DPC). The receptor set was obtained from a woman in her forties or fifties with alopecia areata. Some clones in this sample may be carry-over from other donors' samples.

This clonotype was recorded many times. For the CDR3, the DNA is TGTGCCAGCTCACCGGGGCTTGAGGGTAACCAGTTCTTC. Its translation: CASSPGLEGNQFF. This chain uses TRBV18 with TRBJ2-1; D could derive from TRBD1 or TRBD2 (5 bases each). Germline V lookup: CDR1 KGHSH, CDR2 LQKENI. The ends were cut back, 3 bases at V and 13 bases at J, with 16 bases in the middle. The CDR3 covers 13 residues.

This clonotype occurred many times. As DNA, the CDR3 is TGTGCCAGCAGTCAAGGGACAGGGGGGAATTCACCCCTCCACTTT. Its translation is CASSQGTGGNSPLHF. The chain has TRBV12-3 or TRBV12-4 and TRBJ1-6, with TRBD1 matching over 11 bases. V was pared by 5 bases and J by 7 bases, with 4 bases of the junction left unmatched. CDR3 length equals 15 residues.

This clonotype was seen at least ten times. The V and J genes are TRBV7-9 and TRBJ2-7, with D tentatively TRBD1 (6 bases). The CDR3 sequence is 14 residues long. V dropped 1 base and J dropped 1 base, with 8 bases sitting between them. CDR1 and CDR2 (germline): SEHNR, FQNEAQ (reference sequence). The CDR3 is CASSLGTASYEQYF. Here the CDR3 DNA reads TGTGCCAGCAGCTTAGGGACAGCGTCCTACGAGCAGTACTTC.

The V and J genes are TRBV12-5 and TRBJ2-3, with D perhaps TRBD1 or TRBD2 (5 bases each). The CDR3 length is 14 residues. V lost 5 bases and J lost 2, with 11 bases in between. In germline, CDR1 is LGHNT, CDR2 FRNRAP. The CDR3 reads CASGTGTYTDTQYF. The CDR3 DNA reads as TGTGCTAGTGGTACCGGGACGTACACAGATACGCAGTATTTT.

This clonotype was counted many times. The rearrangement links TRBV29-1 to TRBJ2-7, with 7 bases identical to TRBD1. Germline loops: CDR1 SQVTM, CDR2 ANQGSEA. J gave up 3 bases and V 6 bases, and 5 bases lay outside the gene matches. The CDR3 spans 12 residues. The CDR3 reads CSVQGQSYEQYF. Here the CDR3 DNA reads TGCAGCGTCCAGGGACAGAGCTACGAGCAGTACTTC.